This TCR beta chain was sequenced for a study of blood T cells in healthy people across ages. Study results and limitations: Diversity estimates from one million T cells were considered underestimates.

A J-beta primer mix and a sample-barcoded 5' primer were used in a second PCR of about 7 to 12 cycles. TCRdb independently ran MiXCR on the 5' RACE reads; one entry per CDR3 protein. The sample includes over 950,000 distinct CDR3 sequences, less than 45% of them seen just once. Trimming removed 6 bases from V and 1 base from J; junction bases left unmatched: 10. The CDR3 is made up of 17 amino acids. From germline, CDR1 is LNHDA and CDR2 SQIVND (reference sequence). A remark on this clonotype: Antigen unknown.

With each sample, at least 5.5 micrograms of total RNA were extracted. The origin of this receptor is a young man in good health. Sequenced material: blood. This chain joins TRBV19 and TRBJ2-2, with 8 bases that match TRBD1. The CDR3 region has the DNA TGTGCCAGTAGCAGGTACCTCAGGGGGCAGAACACCGGGGAGCTGTTTTTT. This encodes CASSRYLRGQNTGELFF.